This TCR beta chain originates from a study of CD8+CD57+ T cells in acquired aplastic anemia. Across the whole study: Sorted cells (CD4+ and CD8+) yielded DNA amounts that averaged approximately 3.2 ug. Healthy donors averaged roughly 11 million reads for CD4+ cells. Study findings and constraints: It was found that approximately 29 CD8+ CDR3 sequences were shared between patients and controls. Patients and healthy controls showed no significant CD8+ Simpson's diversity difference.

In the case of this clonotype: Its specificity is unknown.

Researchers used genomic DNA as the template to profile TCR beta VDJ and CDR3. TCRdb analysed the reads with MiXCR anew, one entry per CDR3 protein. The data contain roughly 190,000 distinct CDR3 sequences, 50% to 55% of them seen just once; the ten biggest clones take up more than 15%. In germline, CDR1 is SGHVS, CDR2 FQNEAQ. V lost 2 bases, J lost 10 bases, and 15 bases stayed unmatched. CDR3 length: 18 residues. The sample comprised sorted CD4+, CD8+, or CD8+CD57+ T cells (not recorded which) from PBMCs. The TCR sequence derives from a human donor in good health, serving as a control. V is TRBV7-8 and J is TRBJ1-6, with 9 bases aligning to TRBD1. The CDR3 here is CASSLRTSGQGMKSPLHF. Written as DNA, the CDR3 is TGTGCCAGCAGCTTAAGGACTAGCGGACAGGGGATGAAGTCACCCCTCCACTTT.